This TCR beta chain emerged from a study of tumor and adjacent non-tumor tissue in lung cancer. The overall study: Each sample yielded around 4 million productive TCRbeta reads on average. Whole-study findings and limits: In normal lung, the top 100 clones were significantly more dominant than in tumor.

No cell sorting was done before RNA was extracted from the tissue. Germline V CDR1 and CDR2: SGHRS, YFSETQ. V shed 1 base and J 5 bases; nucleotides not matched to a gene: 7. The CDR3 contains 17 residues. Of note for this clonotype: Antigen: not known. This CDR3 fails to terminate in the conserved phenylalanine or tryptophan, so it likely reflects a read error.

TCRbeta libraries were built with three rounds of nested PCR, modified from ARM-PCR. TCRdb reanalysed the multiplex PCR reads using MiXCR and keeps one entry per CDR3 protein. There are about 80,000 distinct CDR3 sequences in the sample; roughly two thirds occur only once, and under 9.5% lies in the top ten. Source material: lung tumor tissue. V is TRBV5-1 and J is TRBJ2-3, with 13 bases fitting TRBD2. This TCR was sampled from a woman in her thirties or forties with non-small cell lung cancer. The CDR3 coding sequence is TGCGCCAGCAGCTTGTTAACTAGCGGGGGGGGAGAAGATACGCAGTATCTT. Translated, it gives CASSLLTSGGGEDTQYL.